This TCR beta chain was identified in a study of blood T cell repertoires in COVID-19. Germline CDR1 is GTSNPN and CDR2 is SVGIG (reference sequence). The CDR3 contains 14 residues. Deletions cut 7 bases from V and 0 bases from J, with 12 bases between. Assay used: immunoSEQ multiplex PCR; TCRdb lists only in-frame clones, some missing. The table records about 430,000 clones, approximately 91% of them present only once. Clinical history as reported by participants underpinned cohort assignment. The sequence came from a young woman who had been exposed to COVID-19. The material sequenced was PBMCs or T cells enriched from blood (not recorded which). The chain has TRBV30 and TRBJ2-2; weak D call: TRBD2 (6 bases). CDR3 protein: CASHGGANTGELFF. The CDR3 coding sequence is TGTGCCTCCCACGGCGGGGCGAACACCGGGGAGCTGTTTTTT.